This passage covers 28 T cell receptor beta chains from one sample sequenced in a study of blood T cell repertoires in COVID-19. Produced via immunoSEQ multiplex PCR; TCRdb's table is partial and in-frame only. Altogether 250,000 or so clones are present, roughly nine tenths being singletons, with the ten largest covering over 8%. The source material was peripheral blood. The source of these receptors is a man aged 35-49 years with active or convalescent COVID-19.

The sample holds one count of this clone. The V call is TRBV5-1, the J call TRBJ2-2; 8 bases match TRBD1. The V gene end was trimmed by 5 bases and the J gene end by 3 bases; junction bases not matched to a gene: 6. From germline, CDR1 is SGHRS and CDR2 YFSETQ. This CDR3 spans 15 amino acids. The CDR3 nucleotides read TGCGCCAGCAGGGCGACAGGGGTATACACCGGGGAGCTGTTTTTT. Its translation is CASRATGVYTGELFF.

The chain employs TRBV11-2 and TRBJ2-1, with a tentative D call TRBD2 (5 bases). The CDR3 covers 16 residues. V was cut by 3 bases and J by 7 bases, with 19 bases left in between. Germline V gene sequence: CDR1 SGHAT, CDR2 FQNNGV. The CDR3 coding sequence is TGTGCCAGCAGCTTCACGAGGGAAGCCCTACTGAATGAGCAGTTCTTC. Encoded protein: CASSFTREALLNEQFF.

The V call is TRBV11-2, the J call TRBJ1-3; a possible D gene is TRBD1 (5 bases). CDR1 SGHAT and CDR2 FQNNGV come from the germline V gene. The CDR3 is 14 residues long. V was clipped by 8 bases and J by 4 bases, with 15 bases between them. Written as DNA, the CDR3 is TGTGCCAGCCGGGCCGGGGGACGAGGAAACACCATATATTTT. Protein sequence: CASRAGGRGNTIYF.

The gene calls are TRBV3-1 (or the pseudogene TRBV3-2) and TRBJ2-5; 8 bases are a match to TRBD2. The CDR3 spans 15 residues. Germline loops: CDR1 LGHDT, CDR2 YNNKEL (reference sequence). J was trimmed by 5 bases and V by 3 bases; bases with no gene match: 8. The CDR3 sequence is CASSQAPGLGETQYF. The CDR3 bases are TGTGCCAGCAGCCAGGCTCCGGGACTAGGTGAGACCCAGTACTTC.

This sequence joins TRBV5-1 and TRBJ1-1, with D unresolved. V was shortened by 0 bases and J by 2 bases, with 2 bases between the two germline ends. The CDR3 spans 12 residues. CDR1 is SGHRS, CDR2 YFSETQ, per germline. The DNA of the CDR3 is TGCGCCAGCAGCTTGGCTAACACTGAAGCTTTCTTT. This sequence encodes CASSLANTEAFF.

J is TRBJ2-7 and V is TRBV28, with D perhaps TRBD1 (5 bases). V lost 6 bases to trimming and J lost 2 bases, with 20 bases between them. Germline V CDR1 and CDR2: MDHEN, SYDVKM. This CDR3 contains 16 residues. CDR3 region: CASSGLRQGLAYEQYF. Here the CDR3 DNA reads TGTGCCAGCAGCGGGCTTAGGCAGGGCTTAGCCTACGAGCAGTACTTC. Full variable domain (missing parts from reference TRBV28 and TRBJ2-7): DVKVTQSSRYLVKRTGEKVFLECVQDMDHENMFWYRQDPGLGLRLIYFSYDVKMKEKGDIPEGYSVSREKKERFSLILESASTNQTSMYLCASSGLRQGLAYEQYFGPGTRLTVT.

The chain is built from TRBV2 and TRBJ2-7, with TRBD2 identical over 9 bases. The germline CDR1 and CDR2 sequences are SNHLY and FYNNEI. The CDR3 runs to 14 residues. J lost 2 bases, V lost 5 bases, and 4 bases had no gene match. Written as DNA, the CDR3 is TGTGCCAGCAGTCGGACTAGCGTAACCTACGAGCAGTACTTC. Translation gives CASSRTSVTYEQYF.

The CDR3 DNA reads TGTGCCAGCAGCGCCGGGAACACCGGGGAGCTGTTTTTT. Encoded protein: CASSAGNTGELFF. The chain joins TRBV5-4 to TRBJ2-2; D call uncertain. Between the trimmed V and J ends, which lost 4 bases and 1 base, there was a span of 5 bases. Germline CDR1 and CDR2: SGHNT and YYREEE (reference sequence). The CDR3 is made up of 13 amino acids.

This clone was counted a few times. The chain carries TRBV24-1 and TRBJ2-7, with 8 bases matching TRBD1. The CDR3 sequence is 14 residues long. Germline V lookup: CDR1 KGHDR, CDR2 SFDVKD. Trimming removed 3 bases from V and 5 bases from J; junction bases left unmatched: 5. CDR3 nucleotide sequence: TGTGCCACCAGTGATACCAGGGGGCCCCACGAGCAGTACTTC. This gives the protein CATSDTRGPHEQYF.

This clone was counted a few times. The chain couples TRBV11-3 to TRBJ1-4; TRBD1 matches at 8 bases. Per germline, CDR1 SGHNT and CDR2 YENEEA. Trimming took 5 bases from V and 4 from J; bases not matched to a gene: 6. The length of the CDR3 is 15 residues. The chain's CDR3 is CASSRQGADNEKLFF. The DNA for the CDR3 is TGTGCCAGCAGCCGTCAGGGGGCCGATAATGAAAAACTGTTTTTT.

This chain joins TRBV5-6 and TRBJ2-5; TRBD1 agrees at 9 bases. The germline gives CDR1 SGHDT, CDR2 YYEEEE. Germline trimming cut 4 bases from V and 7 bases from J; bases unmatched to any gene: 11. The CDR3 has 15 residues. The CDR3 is CASSQGQGLGPTQYF. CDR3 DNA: TGTGCCAGCAGCCAGGGACAGGGCCTGGGTCCGACCCAGTACTTC.

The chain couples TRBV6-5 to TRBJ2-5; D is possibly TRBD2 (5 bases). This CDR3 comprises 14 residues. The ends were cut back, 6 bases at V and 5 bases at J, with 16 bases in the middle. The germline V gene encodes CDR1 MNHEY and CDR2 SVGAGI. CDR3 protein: CASRKGPTGETQYF. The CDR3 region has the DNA TGTGCCAGCAGGAAAGGACCGACGGGGGAGACCCAGTACTTC.

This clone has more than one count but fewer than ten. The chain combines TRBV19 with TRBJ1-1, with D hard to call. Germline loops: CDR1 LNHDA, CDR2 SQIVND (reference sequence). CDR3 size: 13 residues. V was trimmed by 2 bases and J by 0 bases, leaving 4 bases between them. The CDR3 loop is CASSISLNTEAFF. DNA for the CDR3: TGTGCCAGTAGTATATCTCTGAACACTGAAGCTTTCTTT. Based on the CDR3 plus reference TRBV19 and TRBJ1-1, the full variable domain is DGGITQSPKYLFRKEGQNVTLSCEQNLNHDAMYWYRQDPGQGLRLIYYSQIVNDFQKGDIAEGYSVSREKKESFPLTVTSAQKNPTAFYLCASSISLNTEAFFGQGTRLTVV.

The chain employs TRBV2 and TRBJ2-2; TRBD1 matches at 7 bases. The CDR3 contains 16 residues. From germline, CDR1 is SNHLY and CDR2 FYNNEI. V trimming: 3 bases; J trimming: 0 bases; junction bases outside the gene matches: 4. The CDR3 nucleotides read TGTGCCAGCAGTGACACCGGGACAGCGAACACCGGGGAGCTGTTTTTT. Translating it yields CASSDTGTANTGELFF.

The CDR3 DNA follows: TGCAGCGGTAGGGAGGGGTACACTGAAGCTTTCTTT. The encoded protein is CSGREGYTEAFF. J is TRBJ1-1 and V is TRBV29-1, with D possibly TRBD1 on 5 matching bases. The germline V and J ends were trimmed by 7 bases and 3 bases, with 12 bases remaining between them. The CDR3 spans 12 residues. CDR1 is SQVTM and CDR2 is ANQGSEA in the germline V gene.

CDR3 amino acids: CASSLAIGGTDQPQHF. In nucleotides, the CDR3 is TGTGCCAGCAGCTTAGCGATAGGGGGAACAGATCAGCCCCAGCATTTT. V is TRBV7-9 and J is TRBJ1-5; maybe TRBD1 (6 bases). V was pared by 0 bases and J by 5 bases, with 14 bases between. Per the germline V gene, CDR1 is SEHNR and CDR2 is FQNEAQ (reference sequence). The CDR3 loop spans 16 amino acids.

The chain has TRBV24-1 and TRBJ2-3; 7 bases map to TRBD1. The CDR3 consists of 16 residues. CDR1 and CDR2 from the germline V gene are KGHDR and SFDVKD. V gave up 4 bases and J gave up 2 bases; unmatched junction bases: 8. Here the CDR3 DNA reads TGTGCCACCAGTGACCGTTCAGGGGGAAACACAGATACGCAGTATTTT. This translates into CATSDRSGGNTDTQYF.

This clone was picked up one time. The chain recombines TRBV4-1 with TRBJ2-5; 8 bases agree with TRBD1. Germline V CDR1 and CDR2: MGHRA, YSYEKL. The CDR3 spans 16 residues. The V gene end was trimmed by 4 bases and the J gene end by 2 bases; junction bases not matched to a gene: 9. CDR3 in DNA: TGCGCCAGCAGCCGAGGACAGGGTCCTACGCAAGAGACCCAGTACTTC. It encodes CASSRGQGPTQETQYF.

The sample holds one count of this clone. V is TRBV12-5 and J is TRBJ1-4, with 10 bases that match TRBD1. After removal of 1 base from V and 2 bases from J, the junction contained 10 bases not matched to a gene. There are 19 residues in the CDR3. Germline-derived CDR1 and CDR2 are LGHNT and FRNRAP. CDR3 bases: TGTGCTAGTGGTTTGGCGTGGGGCGGGACAGGGGCTACTAATGAAAAACTGTTTTTT. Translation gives CASGLAWGGTGATNEKLFF.

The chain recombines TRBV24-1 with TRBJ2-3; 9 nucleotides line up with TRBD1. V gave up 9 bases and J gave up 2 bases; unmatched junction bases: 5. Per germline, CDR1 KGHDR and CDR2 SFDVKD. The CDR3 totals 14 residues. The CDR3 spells CATSDRGITDTQYF. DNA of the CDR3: TGTGCCACCTCCGACAGGGGGATCACAGATACGCAGTATTTT.

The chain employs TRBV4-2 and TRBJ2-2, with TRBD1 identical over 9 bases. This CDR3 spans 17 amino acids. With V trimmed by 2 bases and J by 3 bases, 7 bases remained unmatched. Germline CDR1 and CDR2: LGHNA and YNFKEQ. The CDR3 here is CASSQTGQGDHTGELFF. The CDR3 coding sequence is TGTGCCAGCAGCCAAACGGGACAGGGAGACCACACCGGGGAGCTGTTTTTT.

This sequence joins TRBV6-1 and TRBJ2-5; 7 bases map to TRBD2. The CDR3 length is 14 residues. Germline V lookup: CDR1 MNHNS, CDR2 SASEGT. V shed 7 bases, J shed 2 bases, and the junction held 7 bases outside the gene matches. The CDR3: CASKAGELQETQYF. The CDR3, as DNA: TGTGCCAGCAAGGCGGGGGAATTACAAGAGACCCAGTACTTC.

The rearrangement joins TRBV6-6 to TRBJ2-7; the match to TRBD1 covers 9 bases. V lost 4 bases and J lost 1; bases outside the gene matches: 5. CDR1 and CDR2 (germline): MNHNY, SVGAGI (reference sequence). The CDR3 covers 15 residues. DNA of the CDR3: TGTGCCAGCAGTTCCTCCGGGACAGGGTCCTACGAGCAGTACTTC. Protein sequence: CASSSSGTGSYEQYF.

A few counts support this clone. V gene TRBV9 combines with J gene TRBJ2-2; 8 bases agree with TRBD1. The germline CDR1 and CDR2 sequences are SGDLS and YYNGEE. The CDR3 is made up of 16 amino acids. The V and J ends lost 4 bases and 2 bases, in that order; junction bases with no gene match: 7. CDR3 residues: CASSPSGTGNTGELFF. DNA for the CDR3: TGTGCCAGCAGCCCCTCCGGGACAGGTAACACCGGGGAGCTGTTTTTT.

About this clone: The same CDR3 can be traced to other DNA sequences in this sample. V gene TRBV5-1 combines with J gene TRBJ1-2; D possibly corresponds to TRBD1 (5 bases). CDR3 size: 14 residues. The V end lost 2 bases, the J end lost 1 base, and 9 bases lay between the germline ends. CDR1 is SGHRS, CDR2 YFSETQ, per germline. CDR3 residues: CASSLGDSNYGYTF. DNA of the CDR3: TGCGCCAGCAGCTTAGGTGACAGTAACTATGGCTACACCTTC. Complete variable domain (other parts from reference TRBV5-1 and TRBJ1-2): KAGVTQTPRYLIKTRGQQVTLSCSPISGHRSVSWYQQTPGQGLQFLFEYFSETQRNKGNFPGRFSGRQFSNSRSEMNVSTLELGDSALYLCASSLGDSNYGYTFGSGTRLTVV.

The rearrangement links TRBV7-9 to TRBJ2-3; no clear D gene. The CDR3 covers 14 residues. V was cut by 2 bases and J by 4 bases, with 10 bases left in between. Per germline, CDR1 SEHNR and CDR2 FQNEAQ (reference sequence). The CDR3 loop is CASSLTQTADTQYF. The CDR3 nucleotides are TGTGCCAGCAGCTTAACACAAACCGCAGATACGCAGTATTTT.

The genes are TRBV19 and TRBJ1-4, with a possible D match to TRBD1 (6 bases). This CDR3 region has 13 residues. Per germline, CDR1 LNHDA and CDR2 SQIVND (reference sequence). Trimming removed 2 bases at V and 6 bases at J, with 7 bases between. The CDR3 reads CASSIQGYEKLFF. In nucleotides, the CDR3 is TGTGCCAGTAGTATACAGGGGTATGAAAAACTGTTTTTT.

The CDR3 region is CATREDFYTEAFF. CDR3 nucleotides: TGTGCCACCAGAGAGGACTTTTACACTGAAGCTTTCTTT. The chain is built from TRBV6-5 and TRBJ1-1; D remains unclear. Germline V gives CDR1 MNHEY, CDR2 SVGAGI. This CDR3 is 13 amino acids long. Between the trimmed V and J ends, which lost 10 bases and 3 bases, there was a span of 15 bases.